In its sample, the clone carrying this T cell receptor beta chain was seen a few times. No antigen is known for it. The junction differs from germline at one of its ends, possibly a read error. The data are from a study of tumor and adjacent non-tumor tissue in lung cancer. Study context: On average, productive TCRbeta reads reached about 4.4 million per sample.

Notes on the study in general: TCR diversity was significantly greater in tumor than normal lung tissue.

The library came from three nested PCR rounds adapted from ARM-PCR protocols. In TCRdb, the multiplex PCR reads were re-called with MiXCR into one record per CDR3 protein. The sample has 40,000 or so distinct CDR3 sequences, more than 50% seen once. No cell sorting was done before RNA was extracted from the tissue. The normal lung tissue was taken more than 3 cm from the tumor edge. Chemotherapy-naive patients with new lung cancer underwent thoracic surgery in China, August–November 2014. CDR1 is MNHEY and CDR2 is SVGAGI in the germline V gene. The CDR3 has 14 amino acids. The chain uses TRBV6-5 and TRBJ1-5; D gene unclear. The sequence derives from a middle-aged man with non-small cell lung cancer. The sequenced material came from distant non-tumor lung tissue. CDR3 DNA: TGTGCCAGCAGTCCCGTTCTGGGTCAAGGGTCCCAGCAGTTT. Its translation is CASSPVLGQGSQQF.